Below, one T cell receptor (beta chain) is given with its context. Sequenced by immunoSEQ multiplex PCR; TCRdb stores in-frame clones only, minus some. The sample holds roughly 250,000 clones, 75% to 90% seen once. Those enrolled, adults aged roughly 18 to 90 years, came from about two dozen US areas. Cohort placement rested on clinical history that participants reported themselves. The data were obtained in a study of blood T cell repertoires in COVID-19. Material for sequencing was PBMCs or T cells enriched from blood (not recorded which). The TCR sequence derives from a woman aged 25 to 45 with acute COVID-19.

The CDR3 is CASSEDKQVNSPLHF. CDR3 bases: TGTGCCAGCAGTGAAGATAAGCAGGTCAATTCACCCCTCCACTTT. V is TRBV6-1 and J is TRBJ1-6; D gene unclear. The CDR3 has 15 residues. The germline V and J ends were trimmed by 1 base and 7 bases, with 11 bases remaining between them. The germline V gene encodes CDR1 MNHNS and CDR2 SASEGT.